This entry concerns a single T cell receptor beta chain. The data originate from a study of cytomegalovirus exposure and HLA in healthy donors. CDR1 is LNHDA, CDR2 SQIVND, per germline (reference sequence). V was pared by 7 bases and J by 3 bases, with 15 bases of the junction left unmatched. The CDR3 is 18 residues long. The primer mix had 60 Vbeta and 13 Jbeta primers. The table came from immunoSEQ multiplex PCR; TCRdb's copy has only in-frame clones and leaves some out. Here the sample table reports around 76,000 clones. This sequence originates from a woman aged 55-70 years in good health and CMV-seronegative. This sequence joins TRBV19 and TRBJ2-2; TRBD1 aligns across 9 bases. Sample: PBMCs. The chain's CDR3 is CASKRRLTGGVDTGELFF. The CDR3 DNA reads TGTGCCAGTAAGCGCCGCTTAACAGGGGGCGTCGACACCGGGGAGCTGTTTTTT.